The 31 T cell receptor beta chains below were found in one sample sequenced in a study of vaccination effects on CD4 cells after COVID-19. These receptors lack a known antigen. TCRdb's copy holds only in-frame clones and misses some; the assay was immunoSEQ multiplex PCR. The sample contains tens of thousands of clones, roughly 79% of which appear only once. Ahead of sequencing, the ViraFEST assay grew antigen-specific CD4+ T cells using viral peptide pools. CD4+ T cell isolation took place after 10 days of culture. In the vaccine recipients, nucleocapsid antibodies were negative and there was no prior SARS-CoV-2 infection. The sequenced sample was CD4+ T cells from PBMCs cultured with HCoV-OC43 spike peptides, obtained before COVID-19 vaccination. Subset noted: HCoV-OC43 spike overlapping peptide pool stimulation. The receptors shown here come from a human donor who received a COVID-19 vaccine.

The chain recombines TRBV6-1 with TRBJ1-1; D uncertain. In germline, CDR1 is MNHNS, CDR2 SASEGT. The CDR3 totals 17 residues. Deletions cut 2 bases from V and 1 base from J, with 17 bases between. CDR3 sequence: CASSESRLGSRNTEAFF. In DNA, the CDR3 is TGTGCCAGCAGTGAATCTCGGCTTGGGAGCCGGAACACTGAAGCTTTCTTT.

The CDR3 coding sequence is TGCGCCAGCAGTGTGGGCGAGGGTATGAACTATGGCTACACCTTC. Amino acid sequence: CASSVGEGMNYGYTF. The chain combines TRBV10-2 with TRBJ1-2; D not certain. Germline CDR1 WSHSY, CDR2 SAAADI. This CDR3 has 15 amino acids. Trimming cost V 4 bases and J 2 bases, with 14 bases left between them.

This rearrangement joins TRBV4-3 to TRBJ1-2, with D unresolved. V was pared by 0 bases and J by 2 bases, with 16 bases between. Germline loops: CDR1 LGHNA, CDR2 YSLEER. The CDR3 is 17 amino acids. The CDR3 region is CASSQDPPQGFNYGYTF. The CDR3 region has the DNA TGCGCCAGCAGCCAAGATCCTCCCCAAGGTTTCAACTATGGCTACACCTTC.

This chain connects TRBV4-3 to TRBJ2-6; no clear D gene. This CDR3 spans 17 amino acids. Germline V gene sequence: CDR1 LGHNA, CDR2 YSLEER. The V and J ends lost 0 bases and 2 bases respectively, with 11 bases between them. The CDR3 region is CASSQDFSNTGANVLTF. DNA of the CDR3: TGCGCCAGCAGCCAAGACTTCTCGAACACTGGGGCCAACGTCCTGACTTTC.

CDR3 nucleotide sequence: TGTGCCACCCGATTACTAAACACCATATATTTT. Amino acid sequence: CATRLLNTIYF. This chain connects TRBV28 to TRBJ1-3, with D hard to call. Germline V CDR1 and CDR2: MDHEN, SYDVKM. V lost 10 bases and J 6 bases, leaving 10 bases between the germline ends. The CDR3 sequence is 11 residues long.

In this sample, this clone turned up once. V is TRBV18 and J is TRBJ2-5, with D uncertain. CDR1 is KGHSH, CDR2 LQKENI, per germline. The CDR3 runs to 13 residues. Trimming left V 2 bases short and J 5 bases short, with 9 bases between. CDR3 residues: CASSPGLFETQYF. The CDR3 DNA is TGTGCCAGCTCACCAGGCCTGTTTGAGACCCAGTACTTC.

The rearrangement joins TRBV30 to TRBJ2-7; no firm D call. Germline CDR1 reads GTSNPN; CDR2 reads SVGIG (reference sequence). V lost 0 bases and J lost 3, with 6 bases in between. This CDR3 comprises 12 residues. The CDR3 nucleotides read TGTGCCTGGAGTGTACTGGGCTACGAGCAGTACGTC. Translated, it gives CAWSVLGYEQYV.

CDR3 protein: CASSQRTSGGTDTQYF. In DNA, the CDR3 is TGTGCCAGCAGCCAGAGGACTAGCGGGGGCACAGATACGCAGTATTTT. The rearrangement uses TRBV3-1 (or the pseudogene TRBV3-2) and TRBJ2-3; TRBD2 matches at 12 bases. The V and J ends lost 3 bases and 1 base, in that order; junction bases with no gene match: 2. The CDR3 spans 16 residues. Germline assignment: CDR1 LGHDT and CDR2 YNNKEL (reference sequence).

This sequence joins TRBV2 and TRBJ2-7, with TRBD1 identical over 9 bases. CDR3 length: 13 amino acids. Germline V lookup: CDR1 SNHLY, CDR2 FYNNEI. V dropped 6 bases and J dropped 3; count of bases not matched to a gene: 3. The DNA of the CDR3 is TGTGCCAGCAGCCGGGGACAGGGCTACGAGCAGTACGTC. Protein product: CASSRGQGYEQYV.

This clone occurred a few times. The genes are TRBV9 and TRBJ2-3, with 8 bases that match TRBD1. Trimming took 2 bases from V and 5 from J; bases not matched to a gene: 4. The CDR3 is 14 residues long. Per germline, CDR1 SGDLS and CDR2 YYNGEE. This CDR3 is CASSVTGGRDTQYF. The CDR3 DNA sequence: TGTGCCAGCAGCGTTACAGGGGGTAGAGATACGCAGTATTTT.

This sequence joins TRBV7-8 and TRBJ1-2; no clear D gene. This CDR3 region has 15 residues. V was pared by 0 bases and J by 2 bases, with 10 bases between. From germline, CDR1 is SGHVS and CDR2 FQNEAQ. The CDR3 sequence is CASSLAASFNYGYTF. In DNA form, the CDR3 reads TGTGCCAGCAGCTTAGCGGCCAGCTTCAACTATGGCTACACCTTC.

The V and J genes are TRBV6-2 or TRBV6-3 and TRBJ1-5; D not certain. V was pared by 5 bases and J by 9 bases, with 5 bases between. CDR1 and CDR2 (germline): MNHEY, SVGEGT. This CDR3 is 10 amino acids long. The CDR3 sequence: CASSPGPQHF. In DNA, the CDR3 is TGTGCCAGCAGTCCGGGGCCCCAGCATTTT.

This chain connects TRBV3-1 (or the pseudogene TRBV3-2) to TRBJ1-4; D is undetermined. Germline CDR1 is LGHDT and CDR2 is YNNKEL (reference sequence). This CDR3 comprises 14 residues. Trimming stripped 4 bases from V and 5 bases from J, with 11 bases between. The CDR3 loop reads CASSRSGRNEKLFF. CDR3 sequence (DNA): TGTGCCAGCAGCCGCTCGGGTAGGAATGAAAAACTGTTTTTT.

This chain joins TRBV6-6 and TRBJ1-5, with 7 bases lining up with TRBD1. CDR1 is MNHNY, CDR2 SVGAGI, per germline (reference sequence). There are 13 residues in the CDR3. V was pared by 7 bases and J by 6 bases, with 6 bases of the junction left unmatched. CDR3 loop: CASKRQGGQPQHF. Here the CDR3 DNA reads TGTGCCAGCAAGAGACAGGGCGGTCAGCCCCAGCATTTT.

This sequence joins TRBV30 and TRBJ1-6; 7 bases agree with TRBD1. This CDR3 comprises 13 residues. CDR1 is GTSNPN and CDR2 is SVGIG in the germline V gene (reference sequence). V was pared by 3 bases and J by 9 bases, with 5 bases of the junction left unmatched. The CDR3 DNA follows: TGTGCCTGGAGCGGGACAGTCAGTTCACCCCTCCACTTT. The encoded protein is CAWSGTVSSPLHF.

The rearrangement joins TRBV5-4 to TRBJ2-1; D might be TRBD2 (6 bases). V was trimmed by 2 bases and J by 9 bases, leaving 18 bases between them. This CDR3 is built from 15 residues. The V gene's germline CDR1 is SGHNT and CDR2 YYREEE (reference sequence). This CDR3 is CASSLDVTQAGEQFF. The CDR3 DNA reads as TGTGCCAGCAGCTTAGACGTCACCCAAGCGGGTGAGCAGTTCTTC.

The chain couples TRBV5-1 to TRBJ2-2, with TRBD1 matching 8 bases. This CDR3 region has 16 residues. The V segment lost 5 bases and the J segment 4 bases; nucleotides outside the gene matches: 10. The V gene's germline CDR1 is SGHRS and CDR2 YFSETQ. The CDR3 bases are TGCGCCAGCAGGACCGCCGGGACAGGTTTCACCGGGGAGCTGTTTTTT. This codes for CASRTAGTGFTGELFF. Complete variable domain (other parts from reference TRBV5-1 and TRBJ2-2): KAGVTQTPRYLIKTRGQQVTLSCSPISGHRSVSWYQQTPGQGLQFLFEYFSETQRNKGNFPGRFSGRQFSNSRSEMNVSTLELGDSALYLCASRTAGTGFTGELFFGEGSRLTVL.

The rearrangement joins TRBV6-4 to TRBJ1-6, with unresolved D. The CDR3 loop spans 14 amino acids. V shed 4 bases and J shed 7 bases, with 11 bases lying between them. CDR1 is MRHNA and CDR2 is SNTAGT in the germline V gene. CDR3 nucleotides: TGTGCCAGCAGTGCCATAATGACCAATTCACCCCTCCACTTT. It encodes CASSAIMTNSPLHF.

The V gene is TRBV4-3, the J gene TRBJ1-2, with 7 bases identical to TRBD1. The CDR3 totals 18 residues. With V trimmed by 1 base and J by 4 bases, 15 bases remained unmatched. In germline, CDR1 is LGHNA, CDR2 YSLEER. CDR3 amino acids: CASSQGGSLGGAGYGYTF. CDR3 DNA: TGCGCCAGCAGCCAAGGTGGTAGCTTAGGGGGCGCAGGCTATGGCTACACCTTC.

The rearrangement links TRBV6-5 to TRBJ1-6; tentatively, D is TRBD1 (6 bases). V was cut by 4 bases and J by 6 bases, with 7 bases left in between. Looked up from germline, CDR1 is MNHEY and CDR2 is SVGAGI. CDR3 length: 13 amino acids. For the CDR3, the DNA is TGTGCCAGCAGTTCAGGGGTTAATTCACCCCTCCACTTT. This codes for CASSSGVNSPLHF.

The chain carries TRBV7-7 and TRBJ2-5; TRBD2 agrees at 12 bases. CDR3 length: 16 residues. Germline V lookup: CDR1 SSHAT, CDR2 FNYEAQ (reference sequence). After removal of 4 bases from V and 4 bases from J, the junction contained 7 bases not matched to a gene. The CDR3 spells CASSSRPSGGGETQYF. The CDR3 DNA follows: TGTGCCAGCAGCTCGAGGCCTAGCGGGGGGGGAGAGACCCAGTACTTC.

V usage is TRBV12-5 and J usage is TRBJ1-3; a weak D match, TRBD1 (6 bases). The CDR3 sequence is 16 residues long. Trimming took off 0 bases at V and 4 bases at J, with 13 bases between the two ends. CDR1 is LGHNT and CDR2 is FRNRAP in the germline V gene. The CDR3 DNA is TGTGCTAGTGGTTTGGTAGGGGGAAGAAAAGGAAACACCATATATTTT. This gives the protein CASGLVGGRKGNTIYF.

The count of this clone is one. This chain uses TRBV27 with TRBJ1-6; the D gene is possibly TRBD1 (5 bases). The CDR3 runs to 13 residues. Germline CDR1 MNHEY, CDR2 SMNVEV (reference sequence). V dropped 3 bases and J dropped 13 bases, with 13 bases sitting between them. The CDR3, as DNA: TGTGCCAGCAGTTTTTCGCGGGGGGTCCCCCTCCACTTT. Translating gives CASSFSRGVPLHF.

This clone was found a few times. The J gene is TRBJ2-1, the V gene TRBV30; 7 bases are a match to TRBD1. CDR3 length: 14 residues. The V gene end was trimmed by 1 base and the J gene end by 5 bases; junction bases not matched to a gene: 5. The germline CDR1 and CDR2 sequences are GTSNPN and SVGIG (reference sequence). The chain's CDR3 is CAWSGTGLNNEQFF. The DNA of the CDR3 is TGTGCCTGGAGTGGGACAGGCCTAAACAATGAGCAGTTCTTC.

This chain uses TRBV6-6 with TRBJ1-2, with a weak D call TRBD1 (5 bases). The CDR3 sequence is 13 residues long. With 10 bases removed from V and 8 bases from J, the gap between germline ends came to 20 bases. The germline V gene encodes CDR1 MNHNY and CDR2 SVGAGI (reference sequence). As DNA, the CDR3 is TGTGCCACCCATTTGGGGCCACCGCGCGGCTACACCTTC. As protein: CATHLGPPRGYTF.

The V gene is TRBV9, the J gene TRBJ2-2; D is uncertain. This CDR3 has 14 residues. The germline V gene has CDR1 SGDLS and CDR2 YYNGEE. Trimming shortened V by 0 bases and J by 0 bases, and 3 bases separated the two germline ends. CDR3 sequence reads: CASSVASNTGELFF. DNA for the CDR3: TGTGCCAGCAGCGTAGCGTCGAACACCGGGGAGCTGTTTTTT.

The CDR3 DNA follows: TGTGCCAGTAGTATGGGCAGGGCCAAAAACATTCAGTACTTC. It specifies CASSMGRAKNIQYF. The rearrangement uses TRBV19 and TRBJ2-4; D remains unclear. With 3 bases removed from V and 1 base from J, the gap between germline ends came to 7 bases. Per the germline V gene, CDR1 is LNHDA and CDR2 is SQIVND (reference sequence). The CDR3 has 14 amino acids.

In its sample, this clone was seen a few times. The chain links TRBV3-1 (or the pseudogene TRBV3-2) to TRBJ1-3; D gene ambiguous. Germline CDR1 reads LGHDT; CDR2 reads YNNKEL (reference sequence). CDR3 length: 12 amino acids. The V and J ends lost 9 bases and 1 base respectively, with 7 bases between them. CDR3 coding DNA: TGTGCCAGAAGGGTTTCTGGAAACACCATATATTTT. Translated, it gives CARRVSGNTIYF.

This chain joins TRBV5-8 and TRBJ1-2; D is ambiguous. In germline, CDR1 is SGHTS, CDR2 YDEGEE. Trimming cost V 6 bases and J 2 bases, with 11 bases left between them. This CDR3 contains 13 residues. DNA for the CDR3: TGTGCCAGCATCTGGGAGAGGAACTATGGCTACACCTTC. The encoded protein is CASIWERNYGYTF. Full variable domain (missing parts from reference TRBV5-8 and TRBJ1-2): EAGVTQSPTHLIKTRGQQATLRCSPISGHTSVYWYQQALGLGLQFLLWYDEGEERNRGNFPPRFSGRQFPNYSSELNVNALELEDSALYLCASIWERNYGYTFGSGTRLTVV.

The gene calls are TRBV5-1 and TRBJ2-1, with D tentatively TRBD2 (7 bases). The CDR3 is 15 residues long. V lost 4 bases and J 9 bases, leaving 20 bases between the germline ends. Germline CDR1 reads SGHRS; CDR2 reads YFSETQ. CDR3 sequence reads: CASSKGGPMGAEQFF. CDR3 in DNA: TGCGCCAGCAGCAAGGGGGGGCCCATGGGGGCTGAGCAGTTCTTC.

The J gene is TRBJ2-3, the V gene TRBV27; tentatively, D is TRBD2 (7 bases). CDR1 is MNHEY, CDR2 SMNVEV, per germline (reference sequence). This CDR3 is 15 amino acids long. Trimming shortened V by 4 bases and J by 1 base, and 12 bases separated the two germline ends. The DNA of the CDR3 is TGTGCCAGCAGTTATCGGGGGGCCGGCACAGATACGCAGTATTTT. Translating gives CASSYRGAGTDTQYF.